One T cell receptor (beta chain) is described in this entry. A multiplex PCR was run with 60 Vbeta primers and 13 Jbeta primers. This table comes from immunoSEQ multiplex PCR, and its TCRdb copy is limited to in-frame clones, with some not included. The repertoire holds roughly 150,000 clones, with 60% to 80% as singletons. This sample is drawn from a study of cytomegalovirus exposure and HLA in healthy donors. CDR1 is PRHDT and CDR2 is FYEKMQ in the germline V gene (reference sequence). Deletions cut 8 bases from V and 1 base from J, with 14 bases between. The CDR3 is made up of 14 amino acids. The sequenced material came from PBMCs. The chain joins TRBV13 to TRBJ1-1; D is unclear. The sequence was obtained from a woman aged 40 to 50 in good health and CMV-seronegative. The CDR3 DNA reads as TGTGCCAGCCACGGCGGCAGAACGAACACTGAAGCTTTCTTT. It translates to CASHGGRTNTEAFF.